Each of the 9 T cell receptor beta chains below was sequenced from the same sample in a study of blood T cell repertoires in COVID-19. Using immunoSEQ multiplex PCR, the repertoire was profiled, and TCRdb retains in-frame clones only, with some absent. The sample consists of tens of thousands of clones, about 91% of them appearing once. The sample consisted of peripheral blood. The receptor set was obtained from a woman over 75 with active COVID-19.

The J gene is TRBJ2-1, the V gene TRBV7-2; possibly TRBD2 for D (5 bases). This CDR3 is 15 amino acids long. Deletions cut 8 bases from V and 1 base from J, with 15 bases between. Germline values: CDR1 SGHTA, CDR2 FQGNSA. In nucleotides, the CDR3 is TGTGCCAGCGTCCCGGGGAGAGGATCCTACAATGAGCAGTTCTTC. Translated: CASVPGRGSYNEQFF.

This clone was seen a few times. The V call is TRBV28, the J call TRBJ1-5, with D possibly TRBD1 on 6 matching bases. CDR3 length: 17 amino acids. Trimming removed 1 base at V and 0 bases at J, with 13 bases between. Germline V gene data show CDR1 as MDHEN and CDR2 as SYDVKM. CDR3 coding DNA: TGTGCCAGCAGTTTATCAGGGGCCAGGATTAGCAATCAGCCCCAGCATTTT. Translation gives CASSLSGARISNQPQHF. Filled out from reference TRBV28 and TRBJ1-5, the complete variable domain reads DVKVTQSSRYLVKRTGEKVFLECVQDMDHENMFWYRQDPGLGLRLIYFSYDVKMKEKGDIPEGYSVSREKKERFSLILESASTNQTSMYLCASSLSGARISNQPQHFGDGTRLSIL.

CDR3 sequence (DNA): TGTGCCAGCAGTCCGGGACAGGGCGGAAACACCATATATTTT. Translating gives CASSPGQGGNTIYF. The chain couples TRBV28 to TRBJ1-3, with 9 positions matching TRBD1. CDR1 and CDR2 (germline): MDHEN, SYDVKM. The CDR3 spans 14 residues. V was clipped by 5 bases and J by 4 bases; unmatched bases: 3.

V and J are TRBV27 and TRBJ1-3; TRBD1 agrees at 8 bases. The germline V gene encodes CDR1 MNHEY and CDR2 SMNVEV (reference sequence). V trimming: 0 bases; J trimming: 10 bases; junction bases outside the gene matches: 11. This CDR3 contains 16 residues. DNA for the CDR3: TGTGCCAGCAGTTTATCGCCAGGGGGCCCTATTTCGACCATATATTTT. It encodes CASSLSPGGPISTIYF.

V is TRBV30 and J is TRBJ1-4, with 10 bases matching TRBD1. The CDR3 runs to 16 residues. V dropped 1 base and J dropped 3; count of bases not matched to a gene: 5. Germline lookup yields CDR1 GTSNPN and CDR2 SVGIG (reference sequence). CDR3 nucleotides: TGTGCCTGGAGTGCCCGAGGACAGGGGGCTAATGAAAAACTGTTTTTT. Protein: CAWSARGQGANEKLFF. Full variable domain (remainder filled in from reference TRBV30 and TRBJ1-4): SQTIHQWPATLVQPVGSPLSLECTVEGTSNPNLYWYRQAAGRGLQLLFYSVGIGQISSEVPQNLSASRPQDRQFILSSKKLLLSDSGFYLCAWSARGQGANEKLFFGSGTQLSVL.

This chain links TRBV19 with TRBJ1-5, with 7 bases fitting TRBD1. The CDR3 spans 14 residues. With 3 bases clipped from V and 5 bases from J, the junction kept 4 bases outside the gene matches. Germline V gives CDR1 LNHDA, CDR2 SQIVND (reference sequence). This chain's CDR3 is CASSIDRVHQPQHF. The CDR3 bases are TGTGCCAGTAGTATCGACAGGGTCCATCAGCCCCAGCATTTT.

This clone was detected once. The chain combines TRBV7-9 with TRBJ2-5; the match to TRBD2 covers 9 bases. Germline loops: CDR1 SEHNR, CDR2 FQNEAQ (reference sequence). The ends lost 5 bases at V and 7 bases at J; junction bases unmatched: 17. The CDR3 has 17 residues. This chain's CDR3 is CASSTVGAGGPERTQYF. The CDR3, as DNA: TGTGCCAGCAGCACCGTCGGGGCGGGAGGGCCCGAACGGACCCAGTACTTC.

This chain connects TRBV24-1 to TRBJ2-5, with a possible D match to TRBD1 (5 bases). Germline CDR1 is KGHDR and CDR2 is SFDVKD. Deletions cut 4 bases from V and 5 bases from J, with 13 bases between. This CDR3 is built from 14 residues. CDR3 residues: CATSDPDSLETQYF. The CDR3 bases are TGTGCCACCAGTGACCCAGACAGTCTGGAGACCCAGTACTTC.

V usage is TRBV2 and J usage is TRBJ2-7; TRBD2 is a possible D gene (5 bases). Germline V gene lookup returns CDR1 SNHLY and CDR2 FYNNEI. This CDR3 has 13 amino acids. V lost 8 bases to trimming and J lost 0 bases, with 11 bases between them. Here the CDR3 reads CASYYGDSYEQYF. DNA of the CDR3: TGTGCCAGCTACTACGGGGACTCCTACGAGCAGTACTTC. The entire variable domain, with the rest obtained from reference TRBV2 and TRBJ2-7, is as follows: EPEVTQTPSHQVTQMGQEVILRCVPISNHLYFYWYRQILGQKVEFLVSFYNNEISEKSEIFDDQFSVERPDGSNFTLKIRSTKLEDSAMYFCASYYGDSYEQYFGPGTRLTVT.